Here is one T cell receptor beta chain with its context. Its antigen is not identified. Exclusion of a patient resulted from uncontrolled infection, other autoimmune disease, pregnancy or lactation. This specimen comes from a study of T cells in Graves' hyperthyroidism and ophthalmopathy. Study-level findings and limits: The model anticipated ophthalmopathy a median approximately 6.7 months pre-onset. Ophthalmopathy could be told apart from stable hyperthyroidism with a 13 V-J model.

Researchers took RNA transcripts and amplified the TCR beta CDR3 regions from them. When the TCR CDR3 underwent first-round RT-PCR, the HTBI primer set was used. TCRdb redid the calling of the multiplex PCR reads with MiXCR, one entry per CDR3 protein. The sample yields approximately 640,000 distinct CDR3 sequences, around 15% seen once. CDR1 and CDR2 from the germline V gene are MDHEN and SYDVKM. The CDR3 totals 15 residues. The V and J ends lost 5 bases and 7 bases respectively, with 18 bases between them. This sequence was found in a man aged 50 or older with Graves' hyperthyroidism. The J gene is TRBJ2-1, the V gene TRBV28; TRBD2 is a possible D gene (8 bases). Material: blood. CDR3 protein: CASSPGGASGNEQFF. DNA for the CDR3: TGTGCCAGCAGTCCAGGGGGGGCTAGCGGGAATGAGCAGTTCTTC.